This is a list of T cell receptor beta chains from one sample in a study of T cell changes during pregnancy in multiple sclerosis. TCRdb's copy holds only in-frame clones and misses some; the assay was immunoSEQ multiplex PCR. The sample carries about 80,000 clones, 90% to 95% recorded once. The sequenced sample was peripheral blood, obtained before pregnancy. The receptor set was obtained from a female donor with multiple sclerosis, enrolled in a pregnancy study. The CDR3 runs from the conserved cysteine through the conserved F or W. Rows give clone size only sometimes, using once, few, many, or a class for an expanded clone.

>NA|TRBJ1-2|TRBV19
CASRFTGKVNYGYTF
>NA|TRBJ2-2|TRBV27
CASSLVGLAGVLFF
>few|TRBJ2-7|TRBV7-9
CASSSHGRKSYEQYF
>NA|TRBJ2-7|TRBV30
CAWAPGGTYEQYF
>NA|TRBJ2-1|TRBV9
CASSVGGWVEQFF
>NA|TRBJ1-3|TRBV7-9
CASSLGQGLYSGNTIYF
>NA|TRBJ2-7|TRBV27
CASSSGLAGYEQYF
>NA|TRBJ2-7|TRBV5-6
CASSLSWQTYEQYF
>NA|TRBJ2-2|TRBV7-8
CASSLTRQAGELFF
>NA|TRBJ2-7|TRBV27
CASSLYPPGAYEQYF
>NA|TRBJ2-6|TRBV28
CASSLPMSGANVLTF
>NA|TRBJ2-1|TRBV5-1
CASSGMPESSYNEQFF
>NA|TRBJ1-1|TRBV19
CASRGGYTEAFF
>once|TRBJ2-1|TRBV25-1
CASSVGGYEQFF
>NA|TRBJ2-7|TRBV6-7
CSTGSYEQYF
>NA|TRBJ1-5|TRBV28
CASGLLQGADSNQPQHF
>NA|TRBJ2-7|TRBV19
CASSTHRGGEQYF
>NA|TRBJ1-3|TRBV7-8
CASSLGQVGGNTIYF
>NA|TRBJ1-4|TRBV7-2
CASSPLQDATNEKLFF
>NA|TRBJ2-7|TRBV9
CASSVDRGGPEEQYF
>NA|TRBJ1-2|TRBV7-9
CASSIDSPFYGYTF
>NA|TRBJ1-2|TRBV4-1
CASSGRSAYGYTF
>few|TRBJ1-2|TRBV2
CASSEGVRGFGYTF
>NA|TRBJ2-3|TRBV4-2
CASSQDLGQGATDTQYF
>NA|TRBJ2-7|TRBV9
CASSNGQGYEQYF
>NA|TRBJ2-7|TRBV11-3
CASSLRSTTYYEQYF
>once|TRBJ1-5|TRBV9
CASSASSGANQPQHF
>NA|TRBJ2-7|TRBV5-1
CASSPRGRHEQYF
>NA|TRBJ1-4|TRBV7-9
CASSLGTGELFF
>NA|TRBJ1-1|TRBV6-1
CASSEGAGPGTEAFF
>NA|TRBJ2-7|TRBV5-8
CASSLLGGLNYEQYF
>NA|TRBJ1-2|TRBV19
CASSAGDANYGYTF
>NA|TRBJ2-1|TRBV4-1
CASSQELAPDRVQFF
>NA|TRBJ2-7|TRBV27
CASRSQGSGEQYF
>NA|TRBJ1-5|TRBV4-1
CASSQDLRQPQHF
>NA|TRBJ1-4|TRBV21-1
CASSKVGSNATNEKLFF
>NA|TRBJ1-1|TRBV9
CASSAVGGYTEAFF
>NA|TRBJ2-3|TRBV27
CASSTFSGRTDTQYF
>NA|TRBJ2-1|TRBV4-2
CASSPTGGTSGRANEQFF
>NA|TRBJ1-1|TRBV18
CASSPATGTEAFF
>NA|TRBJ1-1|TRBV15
CATSRARQVGEAFF
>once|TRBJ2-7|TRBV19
CASSIEGSYEQYF
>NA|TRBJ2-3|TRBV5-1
CASRRTSGTSTDTQYF
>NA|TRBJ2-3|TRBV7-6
CASSLLAGPTTDTQYF
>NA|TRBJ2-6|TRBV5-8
CASSFFRQAGSGANVLTF
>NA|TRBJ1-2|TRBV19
CASRNQGGNYGYTF
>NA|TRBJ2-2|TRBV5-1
CASSLTGHPNTGELFF